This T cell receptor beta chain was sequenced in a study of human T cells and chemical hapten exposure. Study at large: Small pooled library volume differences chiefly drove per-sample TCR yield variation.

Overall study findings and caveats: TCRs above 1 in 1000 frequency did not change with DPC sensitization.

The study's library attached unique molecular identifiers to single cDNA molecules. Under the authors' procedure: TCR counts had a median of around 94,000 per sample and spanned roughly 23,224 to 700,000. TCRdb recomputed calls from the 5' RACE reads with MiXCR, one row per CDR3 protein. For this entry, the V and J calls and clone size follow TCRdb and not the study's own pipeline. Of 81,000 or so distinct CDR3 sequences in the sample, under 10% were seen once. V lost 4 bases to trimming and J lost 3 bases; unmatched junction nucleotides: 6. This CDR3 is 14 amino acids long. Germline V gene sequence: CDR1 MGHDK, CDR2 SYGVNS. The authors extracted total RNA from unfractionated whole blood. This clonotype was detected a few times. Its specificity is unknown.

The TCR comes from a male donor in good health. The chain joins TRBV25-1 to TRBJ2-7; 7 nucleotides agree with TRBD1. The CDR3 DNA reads TGTGCCAGCAGTGGCCCCGGGACAGACTACGAGCAGTACTTC. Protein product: CASSGPGTDYEQYF.